What follows are 17 T cell receptor beta chains derived from one specimen sequenced in a study of blood T cell repertoires in COVID-19. Sequencing used immunoSEQ multiplex PCR; TCRdb keeps in-frame clones, though not all of them. This table holds 250,000 or so clones, about 83% found once. The sequenced sample was peripheral blood. The receptor set was obtained from an elderly man with acute or convalescent COVID-19.

CDR3 protein: CASSSPPGGSYEQYF. The CDR3 DNA follows: TGTGCCAGCAGTTCCCCTCCGGGAGGTTCCTACGAGCAGTACTTC. The chain employs TRBV6-2 or TRBV6-3 and TRBJ2-7; 7 positions agree with TRBD2. The CDR3 length is 15 residues. With 4 bases clipped from V and 1 base from J, the junction kept 7 bases outside the gene matches. Germline V lookup: CDR1 MNHEY, CDR2 SVGEGT.

Only a few counts were recorded for this clone. The chain joins TRBV6-5 to TRBJ1-5; D is possibly TRBD1 (5 bases). V lost 11 bases to trimming and J lost 11 bases, with 22 bases between them. The CDR3 totals 13 residues. Germline V gene data show CDR1 as MNHEY and CDR2 as SVGAGI. The CDR3 sequence is CASRRSEVTAQHF. CDR3 coding DNA: TGTGCCTCCCGAAGGTCTGAGGTGACAGCCCAGCATTTT.

This sequence joins TRBV4-2 and TRBJ2-2, with TRBD2 matching 11 bases. CDR3 length equals 17 residues. The ends lost 4 bases at V and 7 bases at J; junction bases unmatched: 11. The V gene's germline CDR1 is LGHNA and CDR2 YNFKEQ. In nucleotides, the CDR3 is TGTGCCAGCAGCCCCTTAGGTAGCGGGGGGGCGGACGGGGAGCTGTTTTTT. It specifies CASSPLGSGGADGELFF.

J is TRBJ1-1 and V is TRBV19; TRBD1 might be the D (6 bases). Germline values: CDR1 LNHDA, CDR2 SQIVND (reference sequence). The CDR3 runs to 16 residues. V dropped 2 bases and J dropped 1 base, with 14 bases sitting between them. This chain's CDR3 is CASSILRQGPNTEAFF. The CDR3 DNA sequence: TGTGCCAGTAGTATATTACGGCAGGGGCCGAACACTGAAGCTTTCTTT.

The chain employs TRBV2 and TRBJ2-7; no clear D gene. Germline values: CDR1 SNHLY, CDR2 FYNNEI. This CDR3 contains 13 residues. Trimming pared 1 base from V and 3 bases from J, leaving 7 bases between. This CDR3 reads CASSEGTRYEQYF. CDR3 in DNA: TGTGCCAGCAGTGAAGGTACACGCTACGAGCAGTACTTC.

This chain joins TRBV19 and TRBJ1-4; D is unclear. Germline V lookup: CDR1 LNHDA, CDR2 SQIVND (reference sequence). This CDR3 has 14 amino acids. DNA of the CDR3: TGTGCGACTAGCGGTTCATCAACTAATGAAAAACTGTTTTTT. This codes for CATSGSSTNEKLFF.

V gene TRBV28 combines with J gene TRBJ2-6, with D maybe TRBD1 (5 bases). The CDR3 totals 15 residues. CDR1 is MDHEN, CDR2 SYDVKM, per germline. V was trimmed by 6 bases and J by 2 bases, leaving 11 bases between them. CDR3 in amino acids: CASRETATGANVLTF. For the CDR3, the DNA is TGTGCCAGCAGGGAGACAGCGACTGGGGCCAACGTCCTGACTTTC. The variable domain in full, completed from reference TRBV28 and TRBJ2-6, reads DVKVTQSSRYLVKRTGEKVFLECVQDMDHENMFWYRQDPGLGLRLIYFSYDVKMKEKGDIPEGYSVSREKKERFSLILESASTNQTSMYLCASRETATGANVLTFGAGSRLTVL.

The CDR3: CASSLAGVPGELFF. The DNA for the CDR3 is TGTGCCAGCAGCTTAGCAGGGGTCCCCGGGGAGCTGTTTTTT. The chain joins TRBV13 to TRBJ2-2, with D possibly matching TRBD1 (6 bases). V was pared by 1 base and J by 6 bases, with 9 bases between. The CDR3 loop spans 14 amino acids. CDR1 and CDR2 from the germline V gene are PRHDT and FYEKMQ (reference sequence).

V and J are TRBV19 and TRBJ2-7; 7 nucleotides line up with TRBD2. The germline CDR1 and CDR2 sequences are LNHDA and SQIVND (reference sequence). The V and J ends lost 6 bases and 2 bases, in that order; junction bases with no gene match: 7. This CDR3 comprises 14 residues. The DNA of the CDR3 is TGTGCCAGTAGGGGGGGGGACCGACCCTACGAGCAGTACTTC. Its protein is CASRGGDRPYEQYF.

The chain joins TRBV28 to TRBJ1-5, with 8 bases matching TRBD1. CDR1 and CDR2 from the germline V gene are MDHEN and SYDVKM. V trimming: 8 bases; J trimming: 0 bases; junction bases outside the gene matches: 6. The CDR3 runs to 15 residues. The CDR3 sequence is CASRGTGISNQPQHF. CDR3 DNA: TGTGCCAGCCGCGGGACAGGAATTAGCAATCAGCCCCAGCATTTT.

J is TRBJ1-4 and V is TRBV12-3 or TRBV12-4; D gene uncertain. This CDR3 spans 12 amino acids. V dropped 7 bases and J dropped 7 bases, with 10 bases sitting between them. CDR3 bases: TGTGCCAGCACCCAGATTGGTGAAAAACTGTTTTTT. Translation: CASTQIGEKLFF.

V gene TRBV5-1 combines with J gene TRBJ1-3, with D perhaps TRBD1 (5 bases). CDR3 size: 16 residues. The V end lost 4 bases, the J end lost 0 bases, and 14 bases lay between the germline ends. Germline CDR1 SGHRS, CDR2 YFSETQ. The CDR3 region has the DNA TGCGCCAGCAGCGTCGGGGACTTAAGCTCTGGAAACACCATATATTTT. Protein: CASSVGDLSSGNTIYF. Combining the CDR3 with reference TRBV5-1 and TRBJ1-3 gives the whole variable domain KAGVTQTPRYLIKTRGQQVTLSCSPISGHRSVSWYQQTPGQGLQFLFEYFSETQRNKGNFPGRFSGRQFSNSRSEMNVSTLELGDSALYLCASSVGDLSSGNTIYFGEGSWLTVV.

A note on this clone: One end of the junction fails to match germline, which may point to a read error. This sequence joins TRBV7-7 and TRBJ2-7; 10 positions agree with TRBD1. Germline assignment: CDR1 SSHAT and CDR2 FNYEAQ (reference sequence). The CDR3 is 13 residues long. CDR3 sequence reads: CASSRDRGHEQYF. The CDR3 DNA reads TGTGCTAGCAGCCGAGACAGGGGGCACGAGCAGTACTTC.

The V call is TRBV7-8, the J call TRBJ2-1, with 10 bases fitting TRBD1. Trimming at V came to 5 bases and at J to 1 base, leaving 2 bases not matched to a gene. The CDR3 spans 15 residues. The germline V gene encodes CDR1 SGHVS and CDR2 FQNEAQ. The CDR3 protein is CASSRDRGSYNEQFF. CDR3 coding DNA: TGTGCCAGCAGCCGGGACAGGGGTTCCTACAATGAGCAGTTCTTC.

This clone has a handful of counts. The genes are TRBV7-9 and TRBJ2-7; weak D call: TRBD2 (6 bases). CDR1 and CDR2 from the germline V gene are SEHNR and FQNEAQ (reference sequence). V was trimmed by 7 bases and J by 2 bases, leaving 24 bases between them. This CDR3 contains 17 residues. CDR3 sequence: CASTQLEGIIGTYEQYF. The DNA for the CDR3 is TGTGCCAGCACCCAATTGGAGGGGATAATAGGAACCTACGAGCAGTACTTC.

The rearrangement uses TRBV9 and TRBJ2-1; possibly TRBD2 for D (6 bases). Germline CDR1 is SGDLS and CDR2 is YYNGEE. The V gene lost 2 bases and the J gene lost 3 bases, with 15 bases spanning the gap. The CDR3 has 16 residues. CDR3 loop: CASSVFSGGLYNEQFF. CDR3 nucleotide sequence: TGTGCCAGCAGCGTTTTCTCCGGGGGACTCTACAATGAGCAGTTCTTC.

This clone has just a few counts. The chain joins TRBV11-3 to TRBJ1-1; 7 bases fit TRBD1. The CDR3 sequence is 13 residues long. Germline lookup yields CDR1 SGHNT and CDR2 YENEEA. The V segment lost 5 bases and the J segment 4 bases; nucleotides outside the gene matches: 4. The chain's CDR3 is CASSQGQSTEAFF. The CDR3 DNA sequence: TGTGCCAGCAGCCAGGGACAGAGCACTGAAGCTTTCTTT.